Listed below are T cell receptor beta chains from one sample, sequenced in a study of blood T cell repertoires in COVID-19. Using immunoSEQ multiplex PCR, the repertoire was profiled, and TCRdb retains in-frame clones only, with some absent. Of about 140,000 clones listed, around 90% are singletons. The specimen sequenced was peripheral blood. The receptors originated from a human donor in a cohort sampled during active COVID-19. Both conserved end residues are part of each CDR3. D genes are given only for firm matches. Expanded clones are given a class, and other clones once, few, many or no size at all.

d_gene	abundance	v_gene	j_gene	CDR3nt	CDR3aa
.	.	TRBV10-3	TRBJ2-5	TGTGCCATCAGTGGGGCAGGGGAAGAAGAGACCCAGTACTTC	CAISGAGEEETQYF
TRBD1	.	TRBV10-3	TRBJ1-6	TGTGCCATCATGGGACAGTTGAATTCACCCCTCCACTTT	CAIMGQLNSPLHF
.	.	TRBV4-1	TRBJ1-3	TGCGCCAGCAGCCCACTGCACGGAAACACCATATATTTT	CASSPLHGNTIYF
.	once	TRBV10-1	TRBJ2-3	TGCGCCAGCAGTATGCACGGGGGCACAGATACGCAGTATTTT	CASSMHGGTDTQYF
TRBD2	.	TRBV5-1	TRBJ2-3	TGCGCCAGCAGCTTGGGCACTAGCGGGGGGACAGGCACAGATACGCAGTATTTT	CASSLGTSGGTGTDTQYF
TRBD2	.	TRBV4-1	TRBJ2-3	TGCGCCAGCAGCCAATCGGGACTAGCGGGACGCACAGATACGCAGTATTTT	CASSQSGLAGRTDTQYF
.	.	TRBV7-9	TRBJ1-4	TGTGCCAGCAGCTTAGGATCGCGGGAACTGTTTTTT	CASSLGSRELFF
TRBD1	.	TRBV4-1	TRBJ2-7	TGCGCCAGCAGCACTGGACAGGTTCTGAACTCCGAGCAGTACTTC	CASSTGQVLNSEQYF
TRBD1	.	TRBV14	TRBJ1-1	TGTGCCAGCAGCCAAGTGGAGACAGGGTTGGCTTTCTTT	CASSQVETGLAFF
.	.	TRBV25-1	TRBJ2-3	TGTGCCAGCAGTGCCAGGTCGCCAGATACGCAGTATTTT	CASSARSPDTQYF
TRBD1	.	TRBV6-6	TRBJ2-7	TGTGCCAGCAGGAAGGACAGGGTGGGAGGCGAGCAGTACTTC	CASRKDRVGGEQYF
TRBD1	.	TRBV6-6	TRBJ2-7	TGTGCCAGCAGTTACTCAGGGGGCCTGTACGAGCAGTACTTC	CASSYSGGLYEQYF
TRBD1	.	TRBV6-6	TRBJ1-6	TGTGCCAGCAGTTACTCGATAAGGGACAGCTGGGCCCTCCACTTT	CASSYSIRDSWALHF
TRBD1	once	TRBV7-9	TRBJ1-2	TGTGCCAGCAGCTTAGTGGACAGGAGCGGAGGCTACACCTTC	CASSLVDRSGGYTF
TRBD2	.	TRBV5-1	TRBJ2-3	TGCGCCAGCAGCTCAACCCTTGGGGGGGATAGCACAGATACGCAGTATTTT	CASSSTLGGDSTDTQYF
.	.	TRBV11-2	TRBJ1-2	TGTGCCAGCAGCCGGACCGGCCCGGGGGGCTACACCTTC	CASSRTGPGGYTF
.	.	TRBV27	TRBJ2-7	TGTGCCAGCAGTTTACGCTCTAGAGCTGTTTACGAGCAGTACTTC	CASSLRSRAVYEQYF
.	.	TRBV9	TRBJ1-3	TGTGCCAGCAGCGCCGAAGACTATGCTGGAAACACCATATATTTT	CASSAEDYAGNTIYF
TRBD1	.	TRBV19	TRBJ2-1	TGTGCCACTCTACGACAGGGGGTAGTCAATGAGCAGTTCTTC	CATLRQGVVNEQFF
.	.	TRBV27	TRBJ2-1	TGTGCCAGCAGTCGGGGACTCCTAGCTGAGCAGTTCTTC	CASSRGLLAEQFF
.	.	TRBV27	TRBJ1-2	TGTGCCAGCAGGGCCTCAGCTAACTATGGCTACACCTTC	CASRASANYGYTF
.	.	TRBV11-2	TRBJ2-1	TGTGCCAGCAGCTTAGGGCTTGGCAATGAGCAGTTCTTC	CASSLGLGNEQFF
TRBD1	.	TRBV18	TRBJ2-1	TGTGCCAGCTCACCAATATTAGGACAGGTCTACAATGAGCAGTTCTTC	CASSPILGQVYNEQFF
.	.	TRBV15	TRBJ1-3	TGTGCCACCAGCAGAGATAGAGCGGCCAGCTCTGGAAACACCATATATTTT	CATSRDRAASSGNTIYF
TRBD2	.	TRBV7-3	TRBJ2-1	TGTGCCAGCAGCTTTTTAGCGGGGGGTCCCGATTTCTCCTACAATGAGCAGTTCTTC	CASSFLAGGPDFSYNEQFF
.	.	TRBV7-9	TRBJ2-2	TGTGCCGGGGCGGGGGCCACCGGGGAGCTGTTTTTT	CAGAGATGELFF
.	once	TRBV3-1/TRBV3-2	TRBJ2-5	TGTGCCAGCAGCCAGAAGGGGGGGAAAGAGACCCAGTACTTC	CASSQKGGKETQYF
.	.	TRBV3-1/TRBV3-2	TRBJ2-3	TGTGCCAGCAGCTGGACTTCCGTGGCAGATACGCAGTATTTT	CASSWTSVADTQYF
TRBD1	.	TRBV5-4	TRBJ2-7	TGTGCCAGCAGCTCGTGGGACAGGGTATACGAGCAGTACTTC	CASSSWDRVYEQYF
.	.	TRBV6-5	TRBJ1-1	TGTGCCAGCAGACGTTCAGGGGCCGGCACTGAAGCTTTCTTT	CASRRSGAGTEAFF
.	once	TRBV2	TRBJ2-3	TGTGCCAGCAGTGAGCACGCACGGGGGAGTTTCGGCCCAGATACGCAGTATTTT	CASSEHARGSFGPDTQYF
.	.	TRBV7-6	TRBJ2-1	TGTGCCAGCAGCTTACGGCAGGGGTGGGCCTACAATGAGCAGTTCTTC	CASSLRQGWAYNEQFF
.	.	TRBV21-1	TRBJ2-1	TGTGCCAGCACCCGGGACAGGGGGCTGCGTCCGAGCTCCTACAATGAGCAGTTCTTC	CASTRDRGLRPSSYNEQFF
TRBD1	.	TRBV6-6	TRBJ1-4	TGTGCCAGCAGTTACTCGACAGGGGTTAATGAAAAACTGTTTTTT	CASSYSTGVNEKLFF
.	.	TRBV7-2	TRBJ1-1	TGTGCCAGCAGCTTAAAGACCTCAGGGGCCACTGAAGCTTTCTTT	CASSLKTSGATEAFF
.	.	TRBV27	TRBJ1-2	TGTGCCAGCAGTTTGGCAGGATATTATGGCTACACCTTC	CASSLAGYYGYTF
TRBD1	once	TRBV11-2	TRBJ1-1	TGTGCCAGCAGCCGGACAGGGGGGAGCACTGAAGCTTTCTTT	CASSRTGGSTEAFF
TRBD1	.	TRBV9	TRBJ2-1	TGTGCCAGCAGCGGGGACAGGCGGGAGCAGTTCTTC	CASSGDRREQFF
TRBD2	.	TRBV30	TRBJ2-3	TGTGCCTGGAGTGTCGGGCTAGCGGGGGACGGGGATACGCAGTATTTT	CAWSVGLAGDGDTQYF
TRBD1	.	TRBV10-3	TRBJ1-6	TGTGCCATCAGTGAGCTGGGACAGGGTGGGTCACCCCTCCACTTT	CAISELGQGGSPLHF
TRBD1	.	TRBV10-3	TRBJ1-5	TGTGCCATCAGGGGACAGGGTTCCAGCAATCAGCCCCAGCATTTT	CAIRGQGSSNQPQHF
TRBD1	.	TRBV7-8	TRBJ2-7	TGTGCCAGCAGCAGATCCGGGACAGGTGTTGCCTACGAGCAGTACTTC	CASSRSGTGVAYEQYF
.	.	TRBV3-1/TRBV3-2	TRBJ2-2	TGTGCCAGCAGGATCGCAGGATCGAACACCGGGGAGCTGTTTTTT	CASRIAGSNTGELFF
.	.	TRBV5-6	TRBJ2-2	TGTGCCAGCAGCCCCCGGGGGAGGTTAAACACCGGGGAGCTGTTTTTT	CASSPRGRLNTGELFF
.	once	TRBV5-4	TRBJ1-6	TGTGCCAGCAGCGACGGGGGGGATAGCTCCTATAATTCACCCCTCCACTTT	CASSDGGDSSYNSPLHF
TRBD1	.	TRBV11-2	TRBJ1-2	TGTGCCAGCAGCCCGGGACAGGGTGATATTGGTGGCTACACCTTC	CASSPGQGDIGGYTF
TRBD1	.	TRBV5-1	TRBJ1-2	TGCGCCAGCAGGTCAGGGGGCACAAACTATGGCTACACCTTC	CASRSGGTNYGYTF
.	few	TRBV2	TRBJ1-6	TGTGCCAGCAGGGACCCGGGGAGCTCCTATAATTCACCCCTCCACTTT	CASRDPGSSYNSPLHF
.	.	TRBV11-3	TRBJ2-1	TGTGCCAGCAGCGAAAGACAGGGAGGAGAAAATGAGCAGTTCTTC	CASSERQGGENEQFF
.	.	TRBV7-8	TRBJ2-3	TGTGCCAGCAGCTTCCCCCCGGGGGTGGGAGATACGCAGTATTTT	CASSFPPGVGDTQYF
.	.	TRBV11-2	TRBJ2-5	TGTGCCAGCAGCCCAGGTACCGAGACCCAGTACTTC	CASSPGTETQYF
.	.	TRBV9	TRBJ1-1	TGTGCCAGCAGCGGAGGGAACACTGAAGCTTTCTTT	CASSGGNTEAFF
TRBD1	.	TRBV15	TRBJ1-2	TGTGCCACCAGCAGGGGTGGACAGGGAGGCAACTATGGCTACACCTTC	CATSRGGQGGNYGYTF
TRBD1	few	TRBV29-1	TRBJ1-2	TGCAGCGTTGGGGGCATTGGGACAGGGCATGGCTACACCTTC	CSVGGIGTGHGYTF
TRBD1	.	TRBV7-6	TRBJ2-1	TGTGCCAGCAGCTTAGGGGGAAGGGGACAGATTCTCAATGAGCAGTTCTTC	CASSLGGRGQILNEQFF
.	.	TRBV18	TRBJ2-1	TGTGCCAGCCGCCCGGAGGGCCGCGGACTTGAGCAGTTCTTC	CASRPEGRGLEQFF
.	many	TRBV27	TRBJ1-4	TGTGCCAGCAGTTCCAGGGCACCTAATGAAAAACTGTTTTTT	CASSSRAPNEKLFF
TRBD2	.	TRBV4-2	TRBJ2-5	TGTGCCAGCAGCCAAGGACTAGCGGGGTTGCCCCAGTACTTC	CASSQGLAGLPQYF
.	.	TRBV4-2	TRBJ2-3	TGTGCCAGCAGCCAAGGTGGAAACGGGGGTGTGACAGATACGCAGTATTTT	CASSQGGNGGVTDTQYF